The following is a T cell receptor beta chain sequence with its context. A single base separates this from a much larger clone, so it may be a read error. This sample includes further DNA sequences coding for the same CDR3. The data stem from a study of blood T cell repertoires in COVID-19. The CDR3 spans 14 residues. CDR1 and CDR2 from the germline V gene are SEHNR and FQNEAQ (reference sequence). V was cut by 1 base and J by 4 bases, with 5 bases left in between. In assigning cohorts, the study relied on participant-reported clinical history. TCRdb's copy holds only in-frame clones and misses some; the assay was immunoSEQ multiplex PCR. The sample shows fewer than 350,000 clones, 85% of them seen only once.

The sequencing sample was made of PBMCs or T cells enriched from blood (not recorded which). V and J are TRBV7-9 and TRBJ1-6; D ambiguous. This TCR was sampled from a woman in her 30s who had been exposed to COVID-19. CDR3 sequence reads: CASSLDSYNSPLHF. In DNA form, the CDR3 reads TGTGCCAGCAGCTTAGACAGTTATAATTCACCCCTCCACTTT. The full variable domain, with the rest looked up from reference TRBV7-9 and TRBJ1-6, is DTGVSQNPRHKITKRGQNVTFRCDPISEHNRLYWYRQTLGQGPEFLTYFQNEAQLEKSRLLSDRFSAERPKGSFSTLEIQRTEQGDSAMYLCASSLDSYNSPLHFGNGTRLTVT.